Listed here are 19 T cell receptor beta chains from one sample, sequenced in a study of T-cell reconstitution after alpha-beta-depleted transplantation in children. Unique molecular identifiers were used in preparing the TCRbeta library. In TCRdb, the PCR reads were re-called with MiXCR into one record per CDR3 protein. In the table there are 610,000 or so distinct CDR3 sequences, more than 20% of which are singletons. The sequencing used PBMCs, collected before TCRalphabeta/CD19-depleted stem cell transplant. The receptors were gathered from a boy younger than two with Wiskott-Aldrich syndrome, due to receive a stem cell transplant.

Only a few counts were recorded for this clonotype. This chain links TRBV3-1 with TRBJ2-5, with D perhaps being TRBD1 or TRBD2 (5 bases each). CDR1 and CDR2 from the germline V gene are LGHDT and YNNKEL (reference sequence). This CDR3 is built from 14 residues. The V gene lost 4 bases and the J gene lost 1 base, with 10 bases spanning the gap. CDR3: CASSRDQFQETQYF. The DNA of the CDR3 is TGTGCCAGCAGCCGGGACCAGTTCCAAGAGACCCAGTACTTC.

The chain recombines TRBV11-2 with TRBJ2-1; 8 bases fit TRBD1. Germline loops: CDR1 SGHAT, CDR2 FQNNGV. The CDR3 length is 15 residues. With 5 bases clipped from V and 4 bases from J, the junction kept 7 bases outside the gene matches. The CDR3 DNA reads as TGTGCCAGCAGCACAGGGACAGGAGCTTACAATGAGCAGTTCTTC. Its translation: CASSTGTGAYNEQFF.

This clonotype was detected only a few times. V and J are TRBV7-8 and TRBJ2-1; D gene ambiguous. Germline CDR1 reads SGHVS; CDR2 reads FQNEAQ. This CDR3 spans 15 amino acids. Trimming left V 3 bases short and J 7 bases short, with 16 bases between. CDR3 sequence (DNA): TGTGCCAGCAGCTTGACACGAAACCCAAGGAATGAGCAGTTCTTC. It encodes CASSLTRNPRNEQFF.

The J gene is TRBJ2-5, the V gene TRBV5-1, with D unclear. Germline V lookup: CDR1 SGHRS, CDR2 YFSETQ. CDR3 length equals 16 residues. V gave up 0 bases and J gave up 1 base, with 13 bases separating them. The CDR3 DNA follows: TGCGCCAGCAGCTTGGGACTCTTTTTCCGCCAAGAGACCCAGTACTTC. Its protein is CASSLGLFFRQETQYF.

This clonotype was recorded many times. The J gene is TRBJ2-1, the V gene TRBV28; D remains ambiguous. V was trimmed by 6 bases and J by 6 bases, leaving 9 bases between them. The CDR3 runs to 12 residues. In germline, CDR1 is MDHEN, CDR2 SYDVKM. In DNA form, the CDR3 reads TGTGCCAGCAGGCAAACTCTCAATGAGCAGTTCTTC. This translates into CASRQTLNEQFF. Supplemented by reference TRBV28 and TRBJ2-1, the full variable domain reads DVKVTQSSRYLVKRTGEKVFLECVQDMDHENMFWYRQDPGLGLRLIYFSYDVKMKEKGDIPEGYSVSREKKERFSLILESASTNQTSMYLCASRQTLNEQFFGPGTRLTVL.

The chain couples TRBV5-1 to TRBJ1-2; perhaps TRBD1 as D (6 bases). The CDR3 has 16 residues. Trimming stripped 2 bases from V and 5 bases from J, with 19 bases between. Germline CDR1 reads SGHRS; CDR2 reads YFSETQ. CDR3 loop: CASSFVPDRTLYGYTF. The CDR3 nucleotides are TGCGCCAGCAGCTTCGTCCCTGACAGGACCTTGTATGGCTACACCTTC.

This clonotype was seen a single time. The rearrangement links TRBV28 to TRBJ2-7, with D perhaps TRBD1 or TRBD2 (5 bases each). V lost 7 bases to trimming and J lost 7 bases, with 20 bases between them. The CDR3 loop spans 14 amino acids. Germline V gene sequence: CDR1 MDHEN, CDR2 SYDVKM. Here the CDR3 reads CASTGDPGAREQYF. The CDR3 region has the DNA TGTGCCAGCACCGGGGACCCCGGGGCGCGGGAGCAGTACTTC.

The V gene is TRBV5-1, the J gene TRBJ2-1; 10 nucleotides line up with TRBD2. Germline-derived CDR1 and CDR2 are SGHRS and YFSETQ. The V segment lost 4 bases and the J segment 6 bases; nucleotides outside the gene matches: 4. CDR3 length equals 14 residues. CDR3 nucleotides: TGCGCCAGCAGCCCACTAGCGGGAAGCAATGAGCAGTTCTTC. Amino acids: CASSPLAGSNEQFF.

This clonotype was seen a few times. The genes are TRBV3-1 and TRBJ1-1; TRBD1 might be the D (6 bases). This CDR3 comprises 15 residues. The V and J ends lost 2 bases and 8 bases respectively, with 18 bases between them. CDR1 is LGHDT, CDR2 YNNKEL, per germline (reference sequence). In DNA, the CDR3 is TGTGCCAGCAGCCAAAACCGGCAGGGGCTGGAAGAAGCTTTCTTT. Amino acid sequence: CASSQNRQGLEEAFF.

This clonotype has just a few counts. The J gene is TRBJ1-3, the V gene TRBV11-2; D remains ambiguous. Per germline, CDR1 SGHAT and CDR2 FQNNGV. This CDR3 contains 13 residues. The germline V and J ends were trimmed by 5 bases and 5 bases, with 10 bases remaining between them. For the CDR3, the DNA is TGTGCCAGCAGCCCCGCGGTGAGAAACACCATATATTTT. As protein: CASSPAVRNTIYF.

At least ten counts were recorded for this clonotype. This chain joins TRBV15 and TRBJ2-3, with unresolved D. Germline loops: CDR1 LNHNV, CDR2 YYDKDF (reference sequence). The CDR3 sequence is 15 residues long. Trimming removed 1 base at V and 2 bases at J, with 10 bases between. CDR3 sequence (DNA): TGTGCCACCAGCAGAGCTGGCGGTCACACAGATACGCAGTATTTT. Amino acid sequence: CATSRAGGHTDTQYF. Complete variable domain (other parts from reference TRBV15 and TRBJ2-3): DAMVIQNPRYQVTQFGKPVTLSCSQTLNHNVMYWYQQKSSQAPKLLFHYYDKDFNNEADTPDNFQSRRPNTSFCFLDIRSPGLGDTAMYLCATSRAGGHTDTQYFGPGTRLTVL.

The genes are TRBV5-8 and TRBJ2-5; possibly TRBD1 for D (7 bases). The CDR3 is 21 amino acids. From germline, CDR1 is SGHTS and CDR2 YDEGEE. Trimming removed 2 bases at V and 1 base at J, with 30 bases between. The CDR3 loop is CASSLGGWRGRTETGQETQYF. In DNA, the CDR3 is TGTGCCAGCAGCTTAGGGGGGTGGAGGGGGCGAACAGAGACCGGCCAAGAGACCCAGTACTTC.

This rearrangement joins TRBV4-2 to TRBJ2-3; D call uncertain. The V gene's germline CDR1 is LGHNA and CDR2 YNFKEQ. This CDR3 is 15 amino acids long. V gave up 1 base and J gave up 2 bases, with 10 bases separating them. The CDR3 sequence: CASSQVGGFTDTQYF. For the CDR3, the DNA is TGTGCCAGCAGCCAAGTTGGTGGTTTCACAGATACGCAGTATTTT.

The V and J genes are TRBV29-1 and TRBJ1-4; D not resolved. V lost 6 bases, J lost 5 bases, and 16 bases lay in between. Per germline, CDR1 SQVTM and CDR2 ANQGSEA. This CDR3 has 14 residues. The CDR3 reads CSVLGRSSNEKLFF. The CDR3 DNA follows: TGCAGCGTCCTAGGCCGATCGTCGAATGAAAAACTGTTTTTT.

Ten or more counts support this clonotype. The J gene is TRBJ2-7, the V gene TRBV27, with unresolved D. CDR1 and CDR2 from the germline V gene are MNHEY and SMNVEV (reference sequence). Deletions cut 6 bases from V and 0 bases from J, with 15 bases between. This CDR3 region has 15 residues. CDR3 protein: CASSALLGFSYEQYF. The CDR3 DNA follows: TGTGCCAGCAGCGCTCTCCTGGGCTTCTCCTACGAGCAGTACTTC.

This clonotype was seen more than once but under ten times. The gene calls are TRBV27 and TRBJ2-1; 7 bases are a match to TRBD1. The V gene end was trimmed by 6 bases and the J gene end by 0 bases; junction bases not matched to a gene: 8. This CDR3 comprises 16 residues. Germline-derived CDR1 and CDR2 are MNHEY and SMNVEV (reference sequence). The CDR3 loop is CASRWDRKSSYNEQFF. For the CDR3, the DNA is TGTGCCAGCAGATGGGACAGAAAGAGCTCCTACAATGAGCAGTTCTTC.

The chain has TRBV11-2 and TRBJ1-3, with TRBD1 as a possible D gene (6 bases). The CDR3 runs to 14 residues. The germline CDR1 and CDR2 sequences are SGHAT and FQNNGV. Trimming removed 5 bases at V and 2 bases at J, with 10 bases between. This CDR3 is CASSQQGAGNTIYF. The DNA of the CDR3 is TGTGCCAGCAGCCAACAGGGCGCTGGAAACACCATATATTTT. The complete variable domain, with remaining parts taken from reference TRBV11-2 and TRBJ1-3, reads EAGVAQSPRYKIIEKRQSVAFWCNPISGHATLYWYQQILGQGPKLLIQFQNNGVVDDSQLPKDRFSAERLKGVDSTLKIQPAKLEDSAVYLCASSQQGAGNTIYFGEGSWLTVV.

The chain has TRBV12-3 or TRBV12-4 and TRBJ2-1; D might be TRBD2 (6 bases). This CDR3 comprises 14 residues. V lost 6 bases, J lost 5 bases, and 14 bases lay in between. The CDR3 reads CASRRELGDNEQFF. The CDR3 bases are TGTGCCAGCAGACGGGAGTTGGGCGACAATGAGCAGTTCTTC.

The rearrangement uses TRBV5-1 and TRBJ2-2; no reliable D call. The V end was cut by 4 bases, the J end by 7 bases, with 11 bases between. Germline assignment: CDR1 SGHRS and CDR2 YFSETQ. This CDR3 comprises 13 residues. The CDR3 bases are TGCGCCAGCAGCGGCTTCGGATTCGGGGAGCTGTTTTTT. It is translated as CASSGFGFGELFF. Full variable domain (remainder filled in from reference TRBV5-1 and TRBJ2-2): KAGVTQTPRYLIKTRGQQVTLSCSPISGHRSVSWYQQTPGQGLQFLFEYFSETQRNKGNFPGRFSGRQFSNSRSEMNVSTLELGDSALYLCASSGFGFGELFFGEGSRLTVL.